This T cell receptor beta chain is from a study of T-cell reconstitution after alpha-beta-depleted transplantation in children. Preparing the TCRbeta library involved the use of unique molecular identifiers. One entry per CDR3 protein, called by TCRdb with MiXCR from the PCR reads. The sample includes about 200,000 distinct CDR3 sequences, about 6% of them seen just once. Germline V gives CDR1 DFQATT, CDR2 SNEGSKA (reference sequence). V was clipped by 2 bases and J by 6 bases, with 10 bases between them. The CDR3 is made up of 12 amino acids. This clonotype showed up many times. Specimen: PBMCs, collected before TCRalphabeta/CD19-depleted stem cell transplant. The chain has TRBV20-1 and TRBJ1-2; D uncertain. The TCR originated in a girl under three years old with combined immunodeficiency, due to receive a stem cell transplant. The CDR3 loop is CSARSGRDGYTF. CDR3 coding DNA: TGCAGTGCTAGAAGCGGCCGAGATGGCTACACCTTC.